This TCR beta chain was sequenced in a study of T cells expressing NK-cell markers. About the study: Sequencing of TCR beta repertoires drew on sorted CD3+CD56+NKG2C+, CD3+CD56+NKG2C- and CD3+CD56-NKG2C+ T cells. The authors sequenced eight donors, of whom seven were HCMV-seropositive and one was seronegative. Points from the study as a whole: Of the CD8+ T cells in about 6 donors, 1.0-7.0% belonged to dominant NKG2C+ clonotypes.

Remarks on this clonotype: Its antigen is undetermined.

TCRdb reanalyzed the 5' RACE reads and collapses them to one entry per CDR3 protein, without DNA. This table lists about 260,000 distinct CDR3 sequences. Looked up from germline, CDR1 is LNHDA and CDR2 is SQIVND (reference sequence). CDR3 length: 15 residues. The TCR comes from a man aged 18 to 30 in good health. The gene calls are TRBV19 and TRBJ2-1; TCRdb gives TRBD2 as the D gene, but with no DNA this cannot be confirmed. Input material: blood T cells: a sorted CD56 or NKG2C T cell subset, CD4+ or CD8+ T cells, or bulk PBMC T cells (not recorded which). The CDR3 region is CASSTTRWSSNEQFF.